The present T cell receptor beta chain was sequenced within a study of T cells in tuberculosis. The repertoire was sequenced with immunoSEQ multiplex PCR; TCRdb's copy has only in-frame clones and lacks some. The sample includes fewer than 55,000 clones, more than 90% of them seen just once. A word on this clone: The antigen is undetermined.

CDR1 is MNHEY, CDR2 SVGAGI, per germline. This CDR3 comprises 14 residues. Deletions cut 4 bases from V and 3 bases from J, with 10 bases between. Study outcomes and limitations: Active tuberculosis patients had shorter CDR3-alpha; the beta difference was nonsignificant.

The chain employs TRBV6-5 and TRBJ1-5; maybe TRBD1 (5 bases). The sequenced sample was PBMCs. This clonotype was obtained from a donor aged 10-29 years with latent tuberculosis or without tuberculosis infection. Here the CDR3 reads CASSSRGFNQPQHF. The CDR3 region has the DNA TGTGCCAGCAGTTCTAGGGGCTTCAATCAGCCCCAGCATTTT.